This T cell receptor (beta chain) was profiled in a study of early stage breast cancer tumors. Study-level findings and limits: Comparing each tissue with blood distinguished tumor from normal in most of the 16 patients. Tumors had around 2.4-fold higher T cell density than normal breast.

TCRdb's table, derived via immunoSEQ multiplex PCR, lists solely in-frame clones and lacks some. The table includes 50,000 to 75,000 clones, roughly 80% detected once. With regard to this clone: Its antigen is undetermined.

CDR3 length: 13 amino acids. Germline lookup yields CDR1 GTSNPN and CDR2 SVGIG (reference sequence). The germline V and J ends were trimmed by 8 bases and 3 bases, with 14 bases remaining between them. Sequences were obtained from blood. V and J are TRBV30 and TRBJ1-3; no definite D call. The receptor was isolated from a person in their thirties with breast cancer. The CDR3 nucleotides read TGTGCCGGCTGCCTGGCGGATGGAAACACCATATATTTT. Its translation: CAGCLADGNTIYF.